This TCR beta chain was identified during a study of blood T cell repertoires in COVID-19. In the authors' workflow: From reference gene primer amplification, estimates of nucleated cell counts were derived. Measured with immunoSEQ multiplex PCR; TCRdb has only the in-frame clones, and not every one. V, J and clone size derive from that table, while D and trimming were established from the DNA sequence. The sample shows 190,000 or so clones, approximately 90% of them seen only once. Across 20 to 25 US areas, participants ranged in age from 18 to 89 years. Categorization into cohorts depended on clinical history that participants reported. This CDR3 has 15 residues. V was pared by 1 base and J by 3 bases, with 14 bases between. Looked up from germline, CDR1 is SGHNT and CDR2 is YYREEE (reference sequence).

This chain links TRBV5-4 with TRBJ2-7, with D possibly TRBD1 on 5 matching bases. The specimen was PBMCs or T cells enriched from blood (not recorded which). The sequence was obtained from a young woman who had recovered from COVID-19. In DNA form, the CDR3 reads TGTGCCAGCAGCTTGAATTGGGCAGGGCGCTACGAGCAGTACTTC. It is translated as CASSLNWAGRYEQYF.